This TCR beta chain comes out of a study of CD8+CD57+ T cells in acquired aplastic anemia. Template material for TCR beta VDJ and CDR3 profiling consisted of genomic DNA. Using its own MiXCR run on the reads, TCRdb lists one record per CDR3 protein. The repertoire holds approximately 180,000 distinct CDR3 sequences, with around 63% as singletons. CDR3 length equals 12 residues. Trimming shortened V by 4 bases and J by 11 bases, and 14 bases separated the two germline ends. CDR1 is SGHTA, CDR2 FQGNSA, per germline. Patients sequenced had flow cytometry evidence of CD8+CD57+ cell expansion. Sequenced material: sorted CD4+, CD8+, or CD8+CD57+ T cells (not recorded which) from PBMCs. The chain carries TRBV7-2 and TRBJ2-5, with a weak D call TRBD2 (6 bases). The TCR comes from a human donor with aplastic anemia. The CDR3 region is CASSWEAGSQYF. CDR3 bases: TGTGCCAGCAGCTGGGAGGCGGGGTCGCAGTACTTC. Full variable domain (outside the CDR3, taken from reference TRBV7-2 and TRBJ2-5): GAGVSQSPSNKVTEKGKDVELRCDPISGHTALYWYRQSLGQGLEFLIYFQGNSAPDKSGLPSDRFSAERTGGSVSTLTIQRTQQEDSAVYLCASSWEAGSQYFGPGTRLLVL.